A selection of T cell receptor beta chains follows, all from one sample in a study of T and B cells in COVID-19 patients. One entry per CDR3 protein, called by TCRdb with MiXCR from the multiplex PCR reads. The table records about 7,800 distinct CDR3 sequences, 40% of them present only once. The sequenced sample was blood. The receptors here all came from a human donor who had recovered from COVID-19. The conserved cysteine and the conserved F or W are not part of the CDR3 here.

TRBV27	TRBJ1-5	ASSTIGSGTARQPQH
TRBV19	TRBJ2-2	ASSSNRVLGELF
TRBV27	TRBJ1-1	ASTSVGGNTEAF
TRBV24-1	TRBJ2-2	ATSDPGQTGELF
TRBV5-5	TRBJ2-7	ASSLASGRNPYEQY
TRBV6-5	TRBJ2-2	ASRGLDTGELF
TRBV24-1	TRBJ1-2	ATSDSPSMGYT
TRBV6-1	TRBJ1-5	ASSSRGDTNQPQH
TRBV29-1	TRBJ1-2	SVEAGGWGYT
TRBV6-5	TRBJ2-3	ASSYGAVDTQY
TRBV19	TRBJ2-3	ASSMGGRTSGFTDTQY
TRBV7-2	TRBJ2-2	ASSLAGGHGELF
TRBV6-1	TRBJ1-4	ASSPVGTVNEKLF
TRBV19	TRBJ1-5	ASSTQGGGQPQH
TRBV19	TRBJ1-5	ASSRRTDISNQPQH
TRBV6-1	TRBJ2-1	ATENHRGQNEQF
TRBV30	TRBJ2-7	AWYDAGEQY
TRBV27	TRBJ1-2	ASTTLRSGTNYGYT
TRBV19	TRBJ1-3	ASGTNGDSGNTIY
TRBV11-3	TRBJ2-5	ASSTRQGRGETQY
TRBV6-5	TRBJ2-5	ASSYSGQDQETQY
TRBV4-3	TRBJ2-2	ASSQEPGTGELF
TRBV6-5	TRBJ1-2	ASSRTVGGTYGYT
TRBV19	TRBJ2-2	ASLGAQTGELF
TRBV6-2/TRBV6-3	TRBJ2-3	ASKRGVTDTQY
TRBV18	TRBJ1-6	ASSPVRGQGSNSPLH
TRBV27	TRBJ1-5	ASRPPGTANQPQH
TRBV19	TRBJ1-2	ATTTGFYGYT
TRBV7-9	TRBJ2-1	ASSLGAGAYNEQF
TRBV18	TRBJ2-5	ASSRAAQETQY
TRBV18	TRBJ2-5	ASSPRRSGTPDQETQY
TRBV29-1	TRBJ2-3	SVERDRENPTDTQY
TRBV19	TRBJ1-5	ASSKDGGAQPQH
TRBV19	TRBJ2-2	ASSIGTSNTGELF
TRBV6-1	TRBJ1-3	ASSPQGASGNTIY
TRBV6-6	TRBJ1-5	ASTKGSSNQPQH
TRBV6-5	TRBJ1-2	ASSPTGDYGYT
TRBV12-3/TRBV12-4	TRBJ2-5	ASSWGGGRETQY
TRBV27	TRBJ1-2	ASSPPGSPYYGYT
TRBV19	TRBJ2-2	ASSFLPGQGTGELF
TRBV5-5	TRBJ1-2	ASSRPGFNYGYT
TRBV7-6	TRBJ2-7	ASSLEYGLSGGTYEQY
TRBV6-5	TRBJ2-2	ASSAGTSNTGELF
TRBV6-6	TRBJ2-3	ASSYAGQGSTDTQY
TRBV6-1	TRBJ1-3	ASMKGQGTGNTIY
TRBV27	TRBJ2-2	ASRAGQVIGTGELF
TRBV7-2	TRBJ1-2	ASSLSTGYYGYT
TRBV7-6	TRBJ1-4	ASSRQASNEKLF
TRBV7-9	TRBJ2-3	ASSLGRHPTDTQY
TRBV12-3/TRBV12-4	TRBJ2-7	ASSFGGREQY
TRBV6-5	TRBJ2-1	ASRFGGGTGDEQF
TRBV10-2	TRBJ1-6	ASSESRGAGNNSPLH
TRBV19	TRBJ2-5	ASSNAGETQY
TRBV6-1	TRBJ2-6	ASSATVASGANVLT
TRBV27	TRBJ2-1	ASSGGAGYNEQF
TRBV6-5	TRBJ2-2	ASSDDREARDTGELF
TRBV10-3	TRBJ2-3	AISESRAGEPTDTQY